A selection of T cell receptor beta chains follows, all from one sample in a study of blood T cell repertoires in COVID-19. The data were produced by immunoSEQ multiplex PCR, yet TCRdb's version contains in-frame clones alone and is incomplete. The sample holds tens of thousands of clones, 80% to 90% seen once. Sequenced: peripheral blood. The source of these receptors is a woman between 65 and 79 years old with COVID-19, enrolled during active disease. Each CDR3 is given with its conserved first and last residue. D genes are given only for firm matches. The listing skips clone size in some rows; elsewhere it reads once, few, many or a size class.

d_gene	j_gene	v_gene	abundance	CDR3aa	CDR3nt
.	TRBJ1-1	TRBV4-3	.	CASSQEQGSGTEAFF	TGCGCCAGCAGCCAAGAACAGGGAAGTGGGACTGAAGCTTTCTTT
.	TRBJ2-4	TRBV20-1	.	CSASPGQKNIQYF	TGCAGTGCTAGTCCCGGACAGAAAAACATTCAGTACTTC
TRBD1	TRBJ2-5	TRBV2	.	CASSTGEGAGATQYF	TGTGCCAGCAGTACAGGGGAAGGGGCCGGGGCGACCCAGTACTTC
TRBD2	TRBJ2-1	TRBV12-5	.	CASGLGSAGDNEQFF	TGTGCTAGTGGTTTGGGGTCAGCGGGGGACAATGAGCAGTTCTTC
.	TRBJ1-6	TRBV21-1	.	CASSKYGGSYNSPLHF	TGTGCCAGCAGCAAATACGGAGGCTCCTATAATTCACCCCTCCACTTT
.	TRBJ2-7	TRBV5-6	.	CASSLQGIEQYF	TGTGCCAGCAGCTTACAGGGTATCGAGCAGTACTTC
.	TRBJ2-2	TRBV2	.	CASSGRGATGELFF	TGTGCCAGCAGTGGCCGCGGGGCCACCGGGGAGCTGTTTTTT
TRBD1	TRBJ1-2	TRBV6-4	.	CASSGQGALGGYTF	TGTGCCAGCAGCGGACAGGGGGCTCTTGGTGGCTACACCTTC
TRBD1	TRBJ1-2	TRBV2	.	CASSDGTGARTF	TGTGCCAGCAGTGATGGGACAGGGGCGAGGACCTTC
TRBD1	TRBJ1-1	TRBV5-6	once	CASSYIGTANTEAFF	TGTGCCAGCAGCTACATAGGGACAGCTAACACTGAAGCTTTCTTT
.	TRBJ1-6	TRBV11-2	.	CASSLDESPLHF	TGTGCCAGCAGCTTAGACGAGTCACCCCTCCACTTT
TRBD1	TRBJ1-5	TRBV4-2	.	CASSRDRVSLQPQHF	TGTGCCAGCAGCAGGGACAGGGTGTCCCTTCAGCCCCAGCATTTT
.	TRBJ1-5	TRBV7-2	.	CASSLSQGSGQPQHF	TGTGCCAGCAGCCTGTCCCAGGGGTCCGGGCAGCCCCAGCATTTT
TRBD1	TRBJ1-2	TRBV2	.	CASSEWSGGGYGYTF	TGTGCCAGCAGTGAATGGTCAGGGGGCGGCTATGGCTACACCTTC
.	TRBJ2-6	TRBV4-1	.	CASSQTSRLSGANVLTF	TGCGCCAGCAGCCAAACCTCCCGGTTGTCCGGGGCCAACGTCCTGACTTTC
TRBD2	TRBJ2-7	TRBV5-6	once	CASSLWTSGGYEQYF	TGTGCCAGCAGCCTATGGACTAGCGGGGGGTACGAGCAGTACTTC
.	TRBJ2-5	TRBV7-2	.	CASSLQGFETQYF	TGTGCCAGCAGCTTACAGGGTTTTGAGACCCAGTACTTC
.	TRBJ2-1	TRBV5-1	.	CASSLVAERPNEQFF	TGCGCCAGCAGCTTGGTTGCGGAACGACCCAATGAGCAGTTCTTC
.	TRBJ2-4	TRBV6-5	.	CASSTATKNIQYF	TGTGCCAGCAGTACAGCCACCAAAAACATTCAGTACTTC
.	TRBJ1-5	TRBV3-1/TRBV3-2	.	CASRGAGEQPQHF	TGTGCCAGCAGGGGCGCCGGGGAACAGCCCCAGCATTTT
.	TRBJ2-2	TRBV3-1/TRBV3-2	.	CASSQQGHRELFF	TGTGCCAGCAGCCAGCAGGGGCACCGGGAGCTGTTTTTT
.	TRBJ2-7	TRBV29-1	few	CSVERPGKGYEQYF	TGCAGCGTTGAACGGCCAGGGAAAGGCTACGAGCAGTACTTC
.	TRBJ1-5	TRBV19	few	CASSRRSDQPQHF	TGTGCCAGTAGTAGGAGGAGCGATCAGCCCCAGCATTTT
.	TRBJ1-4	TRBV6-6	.	CASSYLPPELFF	TGTGCCAGCAGTTACCTCCCCCCAGAACTGTTTTTT
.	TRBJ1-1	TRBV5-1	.	CASSSDPGRGSAEAFF	TGCGCCAGCAGCTCGGACCCCGGACGTGGGAGCGCTGAAGCTTTCTTT
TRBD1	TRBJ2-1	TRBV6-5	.	CASSPGTGIYNEQFF	TGTGCCAGCAGCCCGGGGACAGGGATATACAATGAGCAGTTCTTC
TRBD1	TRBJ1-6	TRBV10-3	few	CAIRSGTGGYNSPLHF	TGTGCCATCAGATCCGGGACAGGGGGGTATAATTCACCCCTCCACTTT
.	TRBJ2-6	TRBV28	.	CASRSARSGANVLTF	TGTGCCAGCAGATCAGCGCGCTCTGGGGCCAACGTCCTGACTTTC
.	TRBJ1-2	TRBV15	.	CATSRDFGSACTF	TGTGCCACCAGCAGAGATTTCGGCAGCGCATGCACCTTC
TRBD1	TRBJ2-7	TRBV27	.	CASSMDRVGYEQYF	TGTGCCAGCAGTATGGACAGGGTAGGCTACGAGCAGTACTTC
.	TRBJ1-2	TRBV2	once	CASSPSPNYGYTF	TGTGCCAGCAGTCCCTCCCCTAACTATGGCTACACCTTC
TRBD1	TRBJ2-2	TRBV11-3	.	CASSYWDRNTGELFF	TGTGCCAGCAGCTACTGGGACAGGAACACCGGGGAGCTGTTTTTT
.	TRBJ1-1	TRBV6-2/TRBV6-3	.	CASGRTGDTEAFF	TGTGCCAGCGGCCGGACTGGGGACACTGAAGCTTTCTTT
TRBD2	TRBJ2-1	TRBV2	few	CASSRTSSSYNEQFF	TGTGCCAGCAGTCGGACTAGCTCGTCCTACAATGAGCAGTTCTTC
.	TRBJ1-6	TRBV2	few	CASSGGNLHF	TGTGCCAGCAGTGGAGGAAACCTCCACTTT
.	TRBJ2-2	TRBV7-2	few	CASSFDTRDAGELFF	TGTGCCAGCAGCTTCGACACTCGCGATGCCGGGGAGCTGTTTTTT
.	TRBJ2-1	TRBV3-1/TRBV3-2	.	CASSFITGSDEQFF	TGTGCCAGCAGCTTTATTACAGGGAGCGATGAGCAGTTCTTC
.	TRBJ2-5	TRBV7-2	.	CASSLSRQDSQYF	TGTGCCAGCAGCTTAAGTCGACAGGACTCCCAGTACTTC
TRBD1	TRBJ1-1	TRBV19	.	CASSIGRGLVTEAFF	TGTGCCAGTAGTATTGGCAGGGGGCTGGTTACTGAAGCTTTCTTT
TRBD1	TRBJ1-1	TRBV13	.	CASSRAGTGRNTEAFF	TGTGCCAGCAGCCGGGCCGGGACAGGGAGAAACACTGAAGCTTTCTTT